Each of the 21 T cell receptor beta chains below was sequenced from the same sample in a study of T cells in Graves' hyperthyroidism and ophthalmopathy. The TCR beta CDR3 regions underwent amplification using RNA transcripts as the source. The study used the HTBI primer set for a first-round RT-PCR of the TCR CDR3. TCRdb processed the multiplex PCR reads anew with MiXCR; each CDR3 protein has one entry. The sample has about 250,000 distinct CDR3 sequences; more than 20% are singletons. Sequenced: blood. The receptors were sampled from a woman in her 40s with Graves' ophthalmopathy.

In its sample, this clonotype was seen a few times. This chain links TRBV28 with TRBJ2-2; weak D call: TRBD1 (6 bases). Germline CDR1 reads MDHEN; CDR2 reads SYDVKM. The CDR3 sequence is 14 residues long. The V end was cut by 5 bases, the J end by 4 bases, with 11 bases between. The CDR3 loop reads CASSKDSLTGELFF. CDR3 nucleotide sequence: TGTGCCAGCAGTAAGGACAGTCTCACCGGGGAGCTGTTTTTT. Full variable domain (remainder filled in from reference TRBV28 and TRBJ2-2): DVKVTQSSRYLVKRTGEKVFLECVQDMDHENMFWYRQDPGLGLRLIYFSYDVKMKEKGDIPEGYSVSREKKERFSLILESASTNQTSMYLCASSKDSLTGELFFGEGSRLTVL.

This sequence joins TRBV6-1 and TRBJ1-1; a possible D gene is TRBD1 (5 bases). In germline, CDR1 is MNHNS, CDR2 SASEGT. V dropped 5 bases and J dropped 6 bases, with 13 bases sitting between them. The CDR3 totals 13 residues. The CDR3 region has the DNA TGTGCCAGCAGTATCGCAGGGAGCGCTGAAGCTTTCTTT. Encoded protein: CASSIAGSAEAFF.

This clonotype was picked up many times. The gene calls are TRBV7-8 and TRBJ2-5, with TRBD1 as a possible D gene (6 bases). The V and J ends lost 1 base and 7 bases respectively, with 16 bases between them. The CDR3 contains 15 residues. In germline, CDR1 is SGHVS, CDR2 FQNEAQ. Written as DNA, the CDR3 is TGTGCCAGCAGCTTAGACTCAGGGGTTGGATCGACCCAGTACTTC. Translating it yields CASSLDSGVGSTQYF.

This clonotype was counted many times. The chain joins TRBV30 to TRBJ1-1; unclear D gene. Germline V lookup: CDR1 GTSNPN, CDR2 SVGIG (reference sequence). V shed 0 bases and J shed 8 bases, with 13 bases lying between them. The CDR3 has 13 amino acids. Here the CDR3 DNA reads TGTGCCTGGAGTGTCGATCACAGAGACGAAGCTTTCTTT. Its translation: CAWSVDHRDEAFF.

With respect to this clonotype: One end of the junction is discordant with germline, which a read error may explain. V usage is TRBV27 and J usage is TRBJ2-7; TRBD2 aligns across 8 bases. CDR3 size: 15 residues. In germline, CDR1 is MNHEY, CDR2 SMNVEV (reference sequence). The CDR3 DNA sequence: TGTGCCAGCAGCCCGCTTCGAGCGGGAGCCTACGAGCAGTGCTTC. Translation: CASSPLRAGAYEQCF.

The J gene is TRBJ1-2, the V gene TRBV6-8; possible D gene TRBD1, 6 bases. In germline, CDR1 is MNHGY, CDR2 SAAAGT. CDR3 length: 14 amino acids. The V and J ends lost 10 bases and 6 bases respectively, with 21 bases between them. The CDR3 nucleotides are TGTGCCACCAGCAGAGTTCCAGGGGAGGATGGCTACACCTTC. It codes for CATSRVPGEDGYTF.

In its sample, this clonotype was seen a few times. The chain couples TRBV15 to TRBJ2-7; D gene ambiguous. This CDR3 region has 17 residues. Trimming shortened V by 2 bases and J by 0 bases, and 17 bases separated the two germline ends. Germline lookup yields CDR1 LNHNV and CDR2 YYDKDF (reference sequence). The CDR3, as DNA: TGTGCCACCAGCAGACCATCAATGCGGACCTCCTCCTACGAGCAGTACTTC. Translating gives CATSRPSMRTSSYEQYF.

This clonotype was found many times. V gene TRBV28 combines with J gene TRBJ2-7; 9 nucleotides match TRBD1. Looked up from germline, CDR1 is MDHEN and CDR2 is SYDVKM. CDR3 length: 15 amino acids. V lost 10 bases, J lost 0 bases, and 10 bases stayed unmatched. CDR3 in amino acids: CATMTGTGSSYEQYF. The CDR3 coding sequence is TGTGCCACCATGACCGGGACAGGGAGCTCCTACGAGCAGTACTTC.

Here the CDR3 DNA reads TGTGCCACCAGCATCGACACAGGTTACGAGCAGTACTTC. This sequence encodes CATSIDTGYEQYF. The genes are TRBV24-1 and TRBJ2-7; D possibly corresponds to TRBD1 (5 bases). V was trimmed by 7 bases and J by 4 bases, leaving 13 bases between them. CDR3 length equals 13 residues. CDR1 is KGHDR, CDR2 SFDVKD, per germline.

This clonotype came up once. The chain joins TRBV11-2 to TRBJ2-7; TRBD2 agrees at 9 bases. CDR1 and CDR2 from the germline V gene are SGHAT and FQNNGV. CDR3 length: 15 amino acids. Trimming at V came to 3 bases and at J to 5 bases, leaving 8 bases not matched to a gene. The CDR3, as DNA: TGTGCCAGCAGCTTCTATGCTAGCGGGGTAGACGAGCAGTACTTC. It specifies CASSFYASGVDEQYF.

CDR3 residues: CASSWGRGGNQPQHF. CDR3 DNA sequence: TGTGCCAGCAGCTGGGGGCGGGGTGGCAATCAGCCCCAGCATTTT. The chain employs TRBV7-9 and TRBJ1-5; D may be TRBD1 (6 bases). Germline loops: CDR1 SEHNR, CDR2 FQNEAQ (reference sequence). V dropped 4 bases and J dropped 2 bases, with 12 bases sitting between them. This CDR3 has 15 residues.

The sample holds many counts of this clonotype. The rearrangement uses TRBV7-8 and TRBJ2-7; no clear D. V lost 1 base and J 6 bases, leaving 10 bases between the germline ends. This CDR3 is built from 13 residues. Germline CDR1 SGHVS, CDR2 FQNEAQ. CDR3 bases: TGTGCCAGCAGCTTAGAACAAATCAGCGAGCAGTACTTC. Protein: CASSLEQISEQYF.

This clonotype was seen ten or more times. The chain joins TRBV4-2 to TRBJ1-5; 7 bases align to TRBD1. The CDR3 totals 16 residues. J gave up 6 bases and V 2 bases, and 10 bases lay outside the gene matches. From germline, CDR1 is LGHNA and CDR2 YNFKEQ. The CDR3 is CASSQITGAAIQPQHF. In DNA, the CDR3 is TGTGCCAGCAGCCAAATTACAGGGGCAGCGATTCAGCCCCAGCATTTT.

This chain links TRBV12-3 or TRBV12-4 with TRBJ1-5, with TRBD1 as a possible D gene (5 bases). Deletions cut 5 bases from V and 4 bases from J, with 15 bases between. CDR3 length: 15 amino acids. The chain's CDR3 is CASSDVTGPNQPQHF. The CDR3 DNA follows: TGTGCCAGCAGTGACGTAACGGGACCAAATCAGCCCCAGCATTTT.

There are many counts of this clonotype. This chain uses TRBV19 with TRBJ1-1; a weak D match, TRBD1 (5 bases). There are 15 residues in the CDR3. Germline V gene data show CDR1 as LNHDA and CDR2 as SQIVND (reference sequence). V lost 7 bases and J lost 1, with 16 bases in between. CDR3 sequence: CASTQHSTGNTEAFF. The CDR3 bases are TGTGCCAGTACCCAACACTCAACAGGGAACACTGAAGCTTTCTTT.

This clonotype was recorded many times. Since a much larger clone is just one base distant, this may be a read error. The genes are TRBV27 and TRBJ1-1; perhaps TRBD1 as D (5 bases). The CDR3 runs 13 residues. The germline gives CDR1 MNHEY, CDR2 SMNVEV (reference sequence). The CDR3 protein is CASRGRGGTKAFF. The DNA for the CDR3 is TGTGCCAGCAGGGGACGGGGAGGCACTAAAGCTTTCTTT.

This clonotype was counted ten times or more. As DNA, the CDR3 is TGTGCCAGCGGGACAGGGGGCACTGAAGCTTTCTTT. Translated: CASGTGGTEAFF. The chain joins TRBV6-1 to TRBJ1-1; 11 bases line up with TRBD1. The V segment lost 8 bases and the J segment 4 bases; nucleotides outside the gene matches: 0. The CDR3 has 12 residues. From germline, CDR1 is MNHNS and CDR2 SASEGT.

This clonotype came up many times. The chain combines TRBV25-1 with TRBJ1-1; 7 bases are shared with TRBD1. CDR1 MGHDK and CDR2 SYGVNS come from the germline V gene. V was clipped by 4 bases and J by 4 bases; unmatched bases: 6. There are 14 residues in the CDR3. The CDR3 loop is CASSGRGRGTEAFF. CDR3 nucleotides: TGTGCCAGCAGTGGAAGGGGGCGGGGCACTGAAGCTTTCTTT.

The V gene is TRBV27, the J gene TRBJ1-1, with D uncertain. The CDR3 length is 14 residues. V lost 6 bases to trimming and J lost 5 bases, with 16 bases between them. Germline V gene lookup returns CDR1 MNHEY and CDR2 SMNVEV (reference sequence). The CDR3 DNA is TGTGCCAGCAGCCCCGCGGTGTGGGGTACTGAAGCTTTCTTT. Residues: CASSPAVWGTEAFF.

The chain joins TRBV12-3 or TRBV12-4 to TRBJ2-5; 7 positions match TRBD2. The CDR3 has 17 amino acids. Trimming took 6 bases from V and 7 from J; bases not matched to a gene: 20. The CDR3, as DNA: TGTGCCAGCAGCCAAACTAGCGTCCGATCTCTCGTAGGGACCCAGTACTTC. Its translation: CASSQTSVRSLVGTQYF.

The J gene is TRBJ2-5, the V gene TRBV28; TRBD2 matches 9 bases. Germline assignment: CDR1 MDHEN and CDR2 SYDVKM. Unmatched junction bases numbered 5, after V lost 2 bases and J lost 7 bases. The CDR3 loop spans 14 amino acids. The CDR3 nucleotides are TGTGCCAGCAGTTTAGGGCTAGCGGGAATGACCCAGTACTTC. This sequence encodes CASSLGLAGMTQYF.